Below are 12 T cell receptor beta chains sequenced from a single sample in a study of T-cell memory formation after mild COVID-19. TCRdb processed the 5' RACE reads anew with MiXCR; each CDR3 protein has one entry. The data contain 150,000 or so distinct CDR3 sequences, around 10% of them singletons. The sequenced sample consisted of PBMCs or a T cell subset sorted from them (not recorded which). These receptors were collected from a man aged 18 to 30 who had mild COVID-19 (a few samples of this study predate the infection). Cell type and time point are not known.

This sequence joins TRBV6-6 and TRBJ2-1; D could derive from TRBD1 or TRBD2 (6 bases each). CDR3 length: 15 amino acids. Deletions cut 5 bases from V and 9 bases from J, with 20 bases between. Germline values: CDR1 MNHNY, CDR2 SVGAGI (reference sequence). As DNA, the CDR3 is TGTGCCAGCAGTATCACCGAGGGGGGTGAGAGTGAGCAGTTCTTC. This gives the protein CASSITEGGESEQFF.

V gene TRBV4-3 combines with J gene TRBJ1-2, with TRBD1 as a possible D gene (6 bases). The V gene lost 4 bases and the J gene lost 8 bases, with 17 bases spanning the gap. The germline V gene has CDR1 LGHNA and CDR2 YSLEER. The CDR3 totals 14 residues. CDR3 nucleotide sequence: TGCGCCAGCAGCCCGGCTTGGGGGGGGCAGGGCTACACCTTC. Protein sequence: CASSPAWGGQGYTF.

This clonotype turned up a few times. The chain has TRBV2 and TRBJ2-6; D call uncertain. This CDR3 comprises 16 residues. Trimming took 0 bases from V and 3 from J, leaving 9 bases between them. CDR1 SNHLY and CDR2 FYNNEI come from the germline V gene. The CDR3 DNA follows: TGTGCCAGCAGTGAAGCTATGGGTAGTGGGGCCAACGTCCTGACTTTC. It specifies CASSEAMGSGANVLTF. The full variable domain, completed using reference TRBV2 and TRBJ2-6, is EPEVTQTPSHQVTQMGQEVILRCVPISNHLYFYWYRQILGQKVEFLVSFYNNEISEKSEIFDDQFSVERPDGSNFTLKIRSTKLEDSAMYFCASSEAMGSGANVLTFGAGSRLTVL.

There are a few counts of this clonotype. The chain joins TRBV12-3 or TRBV12-4 to TRBJ2-7; 8 bases match TRBD1. Losses at the gene ends were 7 bases for V and 2 bases for J; bases not matched to a gene: 1. The CDR3 contains 12 residues. The CDR3 DNA reads TGTGCCAGCAAGGGACAGGCCTACGAGCAGTACTTC. Translated: CASKGQAYEQYF.

J is TRBJ2-2 and V is TRBV5-1; TRBD2 is a possible D gene (6 bases). V was trimmed by 6 bases and J by 4 bases, leaving 13 bases between them. Germline CDR1 and CDR2: SGHRS and YFSETQ. The CDR3 covers 14 residues. CDR3 in amino acids: CASKNDGSTGELFF. CDR3 nucleotide sequence: TGCGCCAGCAAGAACGACGGGAGCACCGGGGAGCTGTTTTTT.

The V call is TRBV10-3, the J call TRBJ1-4; maybe TRBD1 (6 bases). With 4 bases removed from V and 2 bases from J, the gap between germline ends came to 8 bases. The germline V gene has CDR1 ENHRY and CDR2 SYGVKD. The CDR3 is 14 residues long. CDR3 protein: CAISATGTNEKLFF. The CDR3 nucleotides read TGTGCCATCAGTGCTACAGGGACTAATGAAAAACTGTTTTTT.

This clonotype has at least ten counts. The rearrangement uses TRBV5-1 and TRBJ2-5; D tentatively reads TRBD1 or TRBD2 (6 bases each). This CDR3 is 15 amino acids long. The germline V and J ends were trimmed by 4 bases and 5 bases, with 18 bases remaining between them. Per the germline V gene, CDR1 is SGHRS and CDR2 is YFSETQ. The CDR3: CASSPGAGSEETQYF. The CDR3 coding sequence is TGCGCCAGCAGCCCGGGGGCGGGGAGCGAGGAGACCCAGTACTTC.

The chain joins TRBV2 to TRBJ2-4; D may be TRBD1 or TRBD2 (5 bases each). Per the germline V gene, CDR1 is SNHLY and CDR2 is FYNNEI. The V and J ends lost 3 bases and 7 bases respectively, with 13 bases between them. The CDR3 covers 14 residues. The CDR3 DNA reads as TGTGCCAGCAGTGATCTGGGGGAAATGAACATTCAGTACTTC. The encoded protein is CASSDLGEMNIQYF.

A few counts support this clonotype. The chain combines TRBV6-5 with TRBJ2-7, with D maybe TRBD2 (5 bases). Trimming left V 0 bases short and J 5 bases short, with 14 bases between. This CDR3 spans 15 amino acids. Germline lookup yields CDR1 MNHEY and CDR2 SVGAGI. The CDR3 nucleotides are TGTGCCAGCAGTTACTCGGTCAGAGGGTTTGACGAGCAGTACTTC. Its translation: CASSYSVRGFDEQYF.

This rearrangement joins TRBV6-5 to TRBJ2-1; D is unresolved. Germline CDR1 MNHEY, CDR2 SVGAGI. The germline V and J ends were trimmed by 0 bases and 8 bases, with 8 bases remaining between them. This CDR3 has 13 amino acids. In nucleotides, the CDR3 is TGTGCCAGCAGTTACTCGATACGCGATGAGCAGTTCTTC. Translating it yields CASSYSIRDEQFF.

The sample holds a few counts of this clonotype. The V call is TRBV7-2, the J call TRBJ2-2, with TRBD2 matching over 8 bases. The V and J ends lost 6 bases and 6 bases, in that order; junction bases with no gene match: 9. CDR3 length: 15 amino acids. Germline V lookup: CDR1 SGHTA, CDR2 FQGNSA. CDR3: CASRPPGLEAGELFF. The CDR3 coding sequence is TGTGCCAGCAGACCTCCGGGACTAGAAGCCGGGGAGCTGTTTTTT. Drawing the rest from reference TRBV7-2 and TRBJ2-2, the complete variable domain is GAGVSQSPSNKVTEKGKDVELRCDPISGHTALYWYRQSLGQGLEFLIYFQGNSAPDKSGLPSDRFSAERTGGSVSTLTIQRTQQEDSAVYLCASRPPGLEAGELFFGEGSRLTVL.

This clonotype has only a few counts. In DNA, the CDR3 is TGTGCCAGCAGTACCCCGGACGGAGGTACCTACGAGCAGTACGTC. Amino acids: CASSTPDGGTYEQYV. The V and J genes are TRBV6-6 and TRBJ2-7; tentative D call: TRBD2 (5 bases). The CDR3 spans 15 residues. Trimming took 5 bases from V and 2 from J, leaving 16 bases between them. Per the germline V gene, CDR1 is MNHNY and CDR2 is SVGAGI (reference sequence).